A few counts support the clone carrying this TCR beta chain. Its antigen is still unknown. TCRbeta library construction was performed incorporating unique molecular identifiers. MiXCR was run by TCRdb on the PCR reads, yielding one entry per CDR3 protein. This sample carries hundreds of thousands of distinct CDR3 sequences, about 16% of them seen once, and the ten largest clones take around 41%. Trimming at V came to 1 base and at J to 1 base, leaving 9 bases not matched to a gene. There are 16 residues in the CDR3. Germline V gene sequence: CDR1 DFQATT, CDR2 SNEGSKA (reference sequence). These data are taken from a study of T-cell reconstitution after alpha-beta-depleted transplantation in children. Study-level findings and limits: About two months after transplant, alpha-beta T cells reportedly came from several hundred expanded graft clones. Counts and diversity of T cells one year after transplant came mostly from newly produced T cells.

The sequence came from a male patient between 2 and 15 years old who had a stem cell transplant for acute lymphoblastic leukemia, so the T cells may come from the graft donor. The chain has TRBV20-1 and TRBJ2-5; 7 nucleotides line up with TRBD2. Sequencing used PBMCs, mostly from graft donor cells, obtained 360 days after TCRalphabeta/CD19-depleted stem cell transplant. The CDR3 region is CSARAGDYPGQETQYF. The CDR3 nucleotides read TGCAGTGCTAGAGCGGGGGACTATCCGGGCCAAGAGACCCAGTACTTC.